Described below is a single T cell receptor beta chain sequence and its context. This clone was seen a single time. Its target antigen remains unknown. Base qualities were left out, and no much larger clone turns up one base away. Collaborating institutions collected whole blood in K2EDTA tubes following their own protocols. Collaborator samples were shipped for TCRbeta analysis as frozen whole blood, isolated PBMCs, or DNA extracted from either sample type. The sample belongs to a study of blood T cell repertoires in COVID-19 (dated by TCRdb to 2018 to 2021). For the study in its entirety: The collaborator samples originated in the United States, Italy and Spain and spanned the acute and convalescent phases of COVID-19. A de-identified subject ID, COVID-19 status, age in years and sex were almost always included in the sample metadata. A freely available public database, intended as a resource for researchers studying the immune response to SARS-CoV-2, is where the repertoires were released. The prospective study material was composed of cDNA or gDNA derived from T cells, B-cell-depleted T cells, or PBMCs. Subjects who had been exposed to COVID-19, were actively infected with it, or had recovered from it provided the deeply sampled blood TCRbeta repertoires that made up the dataset. Where available, HLA class I and class II types were taken from metadata supplied by the sample provider and were not determined by assay-based typing. The samples were drawn from the first 160 participants of the ongoing ImmuneRACE study and from more than 1,000 subjects provided by 6 global collaborators.

Paper-wide results and their limitations: The quantity of clinical and demographic metadata differed by source and by participant and was supplied without curation.

The immunoSEQ Assay, a bias-controlled multiplex PCR, was used to amplify TCRbeta CDR3 regions from genomic DNA. As for the original processing: The number of nucleated cells in each sample was estimated from the amplification of reference gene primers within the assay. Sequence reads were collapsed and filtered to measure the absolute abundance of every unique TCRbeta CDR3 rearrangement. Productive Simpson clonality was computed per sample as the square root of Simpson's diversity index over productive rearrangements. TCRdb retrieved this table from immuneACCESS and kept in-frame rearrangements only. Not all clones are present; in checked studies, unresolved V genes account for under half, and no reason is known for the remainder. The DNA gave D and trimming, while V, J and clone size come from that table. This sample has around 130,000 clones in its table, and roughly four fifths of those were observed once. The ten largest make up roughly 12% of the sample.

V and J are truncated by 1 base and 6 bases respectively, leaving an intervening sequence of 13 bases. Spanning cysteine to phenylalanine, the CDR3 consists of 15 amino acids. The only DNA kept is the CDR3, 45 bases in frame from the first base. CDR1 and CDR2, per the germline V gene (reference sequence), are LNHNV and YYDKDF. This sequence was found in a human donor in a cohort sampled during active COVID-19. The specimen sequenced was peripheral blood. The V and J genes are TRBV15 and TRBJ1-5, with TRBD1 as a weak D call on 5 bases. The sequence in DNA is TGTGCCACCAGCAGAGGCGGGGCCGGGGGTCAGCCCCAGCATTTT. It translates to CATSRGGAGGQPQHF.